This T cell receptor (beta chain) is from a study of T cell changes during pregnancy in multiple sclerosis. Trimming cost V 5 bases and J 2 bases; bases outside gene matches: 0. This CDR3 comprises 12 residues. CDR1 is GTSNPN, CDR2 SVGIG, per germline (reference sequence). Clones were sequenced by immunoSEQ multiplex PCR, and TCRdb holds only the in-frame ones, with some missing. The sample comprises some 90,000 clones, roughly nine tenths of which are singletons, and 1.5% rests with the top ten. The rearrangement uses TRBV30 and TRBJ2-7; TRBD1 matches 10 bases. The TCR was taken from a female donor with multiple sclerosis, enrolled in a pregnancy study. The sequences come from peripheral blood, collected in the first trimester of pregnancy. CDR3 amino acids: CAWGTGAYEQYF. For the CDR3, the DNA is TGTGCCTGGGGGACAGGGGCCTACGAGCAGTACTTC.